This TCR beta chain was captured in a study of technical replicates of blood from a handful of donors. Germline V CDR1 and CDR2: SGHTA, FQGNSA. This CDR3 region has 15 residues. V lost 1 base and J 5 bases, leaving 14 bases between the germline ends. The protocol was immunoSEQ multiplex PCR, while the TCRdb copy is restricted to in-frame clones and leaves out a portion. The sample contains 50,000 or so clones, 80% to 95% of which appear only once. The clonotype was recovered from a human donor in good health. Some clones in this sample may be carry-over from other donors' samples. The source material was PBMCs. The chain carries TRBV7-2 and TRBJ1-2; possible D gene TRBD1, 6 bases. The CDR3 loop reads CASSLVRIGGYGYTF. CDR3 nucleotides: TGTGCCAGCAGCTTAGTTCGGATAGGGGGTTATGGCTACACCTTC. Using reference TRBV7-2 and TRBJ1-2 for the parts outside the CDR3, the full variable domain is GAGVSQSPSNKVTEKGKDVELRCDPISGHTALYWYRQSLGQGLEFLIYFQGNSAPDKSGLPSDRFSAERTGGSVSTLTIQRTQQEDSAVYLCASSLVRIGGYGYTFGSGTRLTVV.